This entry features one T cell receptor (beta chain) sequence. Many counts were recorded for this clonotype. Its antigen is unknown. Base qualities were left out, and no much larger clone turns up one base away. This specimen belongs to a study of identical twins (dated by TCRdb to 2016 to 2017). Turning to the overall study: The study deep-sequenced TCR alpha and beta repertoires from monozygotic twins, unrelated adults of various ages and cord blood to test whether fetal clonotypes persist. Replicate twin experiments were performed at different times using different library preparation protocols to rule out contamination.

Counted from cysteine to phenylalanine, this CDR3 has 14 amino acids. CDR3 DNA is the only sequence kept; it has 42 bases, read in frame from the first base. The germline V gene (reference sequence) provides CDR1 LGHDT and CDR2 YNNKEL. V was cut back by 4 bases and J by 6 bases, leaving a gap of 13 bases between them. Every donor in the study was a healthy Caucasian. Miltenyi CD45RO+ enrichment and human naive T-cell isolation kits were used to isolate memory (CD45RO+) and naive T cells from PBMC. The library was produced with 5' RACE. The sequencing machine was an Illumina HiSeq 2000. A universal primer binding site was introduced by template switching, and a unique molecular identifier was present in the final cDNA, enabling accurate counting of TCR cDNA molecules. Specific primers in the conserved constant-segment region were used to synthesize first-strand cDNA for TCR alpha and beta chains. Each cDNA library was double barcoded, with a SMART-Mk sample barcode plus Illumina barcodes, to control for contamination. TruSeq adapter sequences, together with Illumina sample barcodes, were added in two successive PCR steps. Sequencing of the TCR alpha and beta cDNA libraries was done on the Illumina HiSeq platform using custom primers. On the study's bioinformatics: Unique molecular identifiers were extracted from raw reads with MiGEC, and CDR3 positions were determined with MiXCR. Recombination models were inferred per individual with the repgenHMM and IGoR tools using an EM algorithm. The analysis of shared clonotypes was done with the tcR package in R, with sharing normalized by the product of cloneset sizes. To study raw recombination without the effects of thymic and clonal selection, out-of-frame nonproductive sequences were analyzed. TCRdb reworked the public reads: Q25 trimming with fastp, MiXCR clone assembly, productive beta chains retained. Rows are unified per CDR3 protein, each entry keeping the most common DNA and genes. These V and J calls are TCRdb output, not the study's own analysis. A total of around 230,000 distinct CDR3 sequences appear in this sample, around 9.6% of them only once. The ten largest clonotypes hold about 5.5% of the sample.

What the study reported, not specific to this receptor: Because the same donors could not be followed over many years, the conclusions relied on cross-sectional statistical analysis. Fewer insertions were carried by abundant cord blood beta clonotypes, a similar but weaker trend appeared in young adult naive repertoires, and no such trend appeared in memory repertoires. Excess twin sharing in beta out-of-frame sequences was weaker because fewer shared sequences lowered the signal-to-noise ratio. In monozygotic twins, recombination models systematically underestimated out-of-frame TCR alpha sharing, but the models matched the sharing seen between unrelated individuals. Zero-insertion analyses could be partly confounded by invariant T cells such as MAIT and iNKT, though diverse VJ usage argued against such confounding for most clonotypes. Compared with coincidental sharing between unrelated individuals, out-of-frame TCR alpha sequences shared between twins had an excess of sequences with low generation probability.

Material: memory (CD45RO+) T cells sorted from blood. Per the publication, the cell subset or site label means: CD45RO+ enriched T cells. The receptor comes from a woman aged 18-35 years in good health. The chain links TRBV3-1 with TRBJ2-1; the best D guess is TRBD2, with 6 bases matching. CDR3 protein: CASSRLESGNEQFF. The nucleotide sequence is TGTGCCAGCAGCCGACTAGAATCTGGCAATGAGCAGTTCTTC.